The sample holds a few counts of the clone carrying this TCR beta chain. Its antigen remains unidentified. A junction boundary mismatches the germline segment, possibly from a read error. The source of the sample is a study of OX40 agonist ivuxolimab in advanced cancers. Study findings and constraints: Among some nonresponders, normalized T-cell clonal expansion was also low. There was clonal expansion of CD4+ and CD8+ blood T cells by week 6 at 0.1 to 3.0 mg/kg. No antigen was identified for the clonally expanded peripheral T cells. Fewer expanded clones were found on average in CD4+ than in CD8+ T cells.

The CDR3 contains 15 residues. Germline V gene lookup returns CDR1 SSHAT and CDR2 FNYEAQ (reference sequence). The repertoire was sequenced with immunoSEQ multiplex PCR; TCRdb's copy has only in-frame clones and lacks some. Here the sample spans approximately 70,000 clones, just over 85% being singletons. The origin of this receptor is an adult with an advanced solid tumor such as melanoma, head and neck, liver or kidney cancer. The sample was CD4+ or CD8+ T cells sorted from blood, taken in a trial of the OX40 agonist ivuxolimab. V and J are TRBV7-7 and TRBJ2-1, with D possibly TRBD1 on 5 matching bases. CDR3 loop: CASSLDSGTYNEQFF. The DNA for the CDR3 is TGTGCTAGCAGCTTAGATTCAGGGACCTACAATGAGCAGTTCTTC.